This T cell receptor (beta chain) was profiled in a study of T-cell reconstitution after alpha-beta-depleted transplantation in children. This clonotype was found a few times. The authors prepared the TCRbeta library with unique molecular identifiers. TCRdb re-called the PCR reads with MiXCR, one entry per CDR3 protein. The table records about 540,000 distinct CDR3 sequences, 18% of them present only once. V lost 1 base and J lost 2, with 6 bases in between. CDR1 GTSNPN and CDR2 SVGIG come from the germline V gene (reference sequence). The CDR3 is 12 residues long. V and J are TRBV30 and TRBJ2-7; TRBD1 might be the D (6 bases). The TCR sequence derives from a human donor who donated a stem cell graft to a child with acute lymphoblastic leukemia. Sequences were derived from PBMCs from the stem cell graft donor, sampled from the stem cell graft. This chain's CDR3 is CAWSGGPYEQYF. CDR3 DNA: TGTGCCTGGAGTGGGGGGCCCTACGAGCAGTACTTC.